This T cell receptor beta chain was identified in a study of T cells after yellow fever vaccination. The 5'RACE template-switching step produced TCR cDNA and added a universal primer site and UMIs. Via MiXCR, TCRdb re-called the 5' RACE reads, giving one row per CDR3 protein. The sample lists around 100,000 distinct CDR3 sequences, roughly 5.2% occurring once. This clonotype has just a few counts. The antigen is not known. The CDR3 is 16 residues long. The germline V and J ends were trimmed by 6 bases and 0 bases, with 15 bases remaining between them. The germline V gene encodes CDR1 SNHLY and CDR2 FYNNEI. Broader study findings: Most clones from primary vaccination were detected again post-booster (roughly 96% CD4, 70% to 90% CD8).

The sequencing used CD8+ T cells sorted from PBMCs, collected 10 days after the yellow fever booster vaccination. The chain couples TRBV2 to TRBJ1-3, with unresolved D. This TCR came from a man aged 18 to 30 who received the YFV17D yellow fever vaccine. The CDR3 region has the DNA TGTGCCAGCAGCTCGCCGGACGGCAACTCTGGAAACACCATATATTTT. This translates into CASSSPDGNSGNTIYF.